The 5 T cell receptor beta chains below come from one sample, sequenced in a study of blood T cell repertoires in COVID-19. Here immunoSEQ multiplex PCR was the method, and the copy in TCRdb shows in-frame clones only, minus some. The sample comprises approximately 220,000 clones, approximately 86% of which are singletons, and less than 0.75% rests with the top ten. The sequenced sample was peripheral blood. The receptors shown here come from a man in his forties with acute or convalescent COVID-19.

The chain joins TRBV27 to TRBJ2-3; TRBD2 is a possible D gene (5 bases). Germline V lookup: CDR1 MNHEY, CDR2 SMNVEV (reference sequence). V dropped 8 bases and J dropped 2 bases, with 8 bases sitting between them. The CDR3 is 12 amino acids. The CDR3 reads CASSGYTDTQYF. The CDR3 bases are TGTGCCAGCTCGGGGTACACAGATACGCAGTATTTT.

The V call is TRBV11-3, the J call TRBJ2-7; D is possibly TRBD1 (5 bases). Trimming stripped 1 base from V and 2 bases from J, with 9 bases between. This CDR3 contains 14 residues. Germline values: CDR1 SGHNT, CDR2 YENEEA. In DNA, the CDR3 is TGTGCCAGCAGCTTAGGGGGCCGAACCTACGAGCAGTACTTC. It encodes CASSLGGRTYEQYF.

The chain recombines TRBV7-9 with TRBJ2-7, with D possibly being TRBD2 (6 bases). The CDR3 is 16 amino acids. CDR1 is SEHNR, CDR2 FQNEAQ, per germline (reference sequence). In nucleotides, the CDR3 is TGTGTGAGCAGACCCTCGGGGCCACTAGCCTCCTACGAGCAGTACTTC. Its protein product is CVSRPSGPLASYEQYF.

This rearrangement joins TRBV5-4 to TRBJ2-1; the D gene is possibly TRBD1 (5 bases). Trimming left V 0 bases short and J 8 bases short, with 12 bases between. Germline loops: CDR1 SGHNT, CDR2 YYREEE (reference sequence). The CDR3 is made up of 14 amino acids. CDR3 in DNA: TGTGCCAGCAGCTTGGGACAGTCTAGGGATGAGCAGTTCTTC. Translating it yields CASSLGQSRDEQFF.

J is TRBJ1-5 and V is TRBV29-1; the D gene is possibly TRBD1 (6 bases). The CDR3 covers 14 residues. Germline CDR1 reads SQVTM; CDR2 reads ANQGSEA. V lost 6 bases and J lost 4, with 16 bases in between. This chain's CDR3 is CSVAVGARNQPQHF. The CDR3 DNA sequence: TGCAGCGTCGCTGTGGGGGCACGGAATCAGCCCCAGCATTTT.